This entry is about one T cell receptor (beta chain). Its antigen is currently unknown. The data stem from a study of cytomegalovirus exposure and HLA in healthy donors. General study points: Analysis performed later showed TCR beta chains linked to HLA being more clonally expanded than equally common others.

Primers included in the PCR were 60 Vbeta and 13 Jbeta primers. TCRdb keeps only in-frame clones here, not all; method: immunoSEQ multiplex PCR. This sample's table reports approximately 37,000 clones. The germline V gene encodes CDR1 SGHRS and CDR2 YFSETQ. The CDR3 extends over 13 amino acids. V lost 4 bases, J lost 1 base, and 8 bases lay in between. The source of this sequence is a male donor in good health and CMV-seronegative. V usage is TRBV5-1 and J usage is TRBJ1-1; D is undetermined. Material: PBMCs. As DNA, the CDR3 is TGCGCCAGCAGCACCATAGAGAACACTGAAGCTTTCTTT. Translating it yields CASSTIENTEAFF.